This T cell receptor (beta chain) was obtained from a study of beta chain features in type 1 diabetes. The study's findings and limits: Moderately but significantly shorter TCRB CDR3s were found in Type 1 diabetes patients in all four CD4+ subsets. High-TCR-expressing cells could be over-represented by cDNA sequencing. It was not settled here whether HLA type affects TCRB rearrangement.

This clone was picked up a small number of times. Its antigen is unknown. The sequenced template was cDNA made from the entire isolated RNA. Libraries were prepared by immunoSEQ multiplex PCR; TCRdb keeps only in-frame clonotypes and omits some of them. The sample has hundreds of thousands of clones; around 15% are singletons. Per the germline V gene, CDR1 is MDHEN and CDR2 is SYDVKM. The CDR3 runs 15 residues. Trimming cost V 5 bases and J 2 bases; bases outside gene matches: 8. The rearrangement joins TRBV28 to TRBJ1-2, with TRBD1 matching over 7 bases. The material sequenced was naive CD4+ T cells from blood. This receptor was identified in a young man in good health. The CDR3 DNA is TGTGCCAGCAGTCTCCGACAGGGAGGGAACTATGGCTACACCTTC. Protein: CASSLRQGGNYGYTF.